This T cell receptor (beta chain) was recorded in a study of T cells in Graves' hyperthyroidism and ophthalmopathy (dated by TCRdb to between 2017 and 2020). Concerning the study at large: Peripheral blood samples were taken at initial diagnosis, before any treatment was given. To identify distinguishing TCR V-J signatures, a discovery cohort of 90 to 100 patients was used, comprising some 45 with Graves' ophthalmopathy and some 57 with stable Graves' hyperthyroidism. The study also compared thyroid tissue and blood T-cell repertoires from more than five Graves' hyperthyroidism patients. TCR Vbeta CDR3 sequencing of 135 peripheral blood samples (under 45 ophthalmopathy, over 70 hyperthyroidism and roughly 17 progressor patients) is reported in the paper. For training and testing, the roughly 93 patients in the discovery cohort were randomly divided in a 7:3 ratio. An independent validation cohort of around 19 hyperthyroidism patients and 17 patients who later progressed to ophthalmopathy tested prospective prediction of ophthalmopathy. After sampling, hyperthyroidism patients received methimazole starting at 30 mg daily, and ophthalmopathy patients received high-dose intravenous methylprednisolone. Results the study describes overall, beyond this receptor: Sample size was not statistically predetermined, and investigators were not blinded to group allocation. A model built on a 13 V-J signature distinguished ophthalmopathy from stable hyperthyroidism, reaching approximately 89% sensitivity and about 81% specificity in cross-validation and 80%/75% in testing. In validation, the model predicted progression to ophthalmopathy a median of 6.5 months before onset, with about 70% sensitivity and roughly 73% specificity. Blood samples also contained most of the expanded thyroid clonotypes (frequency above 0.001), which suggests that blood repertoires may reflect thyroid immune responses.

Trimming accounts for 8 bases at V and 5 bases at J, while the number of junction bases matched to no gene is 9. CDR1 is given as WNHNN and CDR2 as SYGVQD, both from the germline V gene (reference sequence). The CDR3 sequence holds 14 residues, the cysteine and phenylalanine included. Of all the DNA, just the CDR3 is kept, 42 bases in frame from base 1. About this clonotype itself: No antigen is known for it. There are no base qualities to consult, and no much larger clone falls within one base.

TCR beta CDR3 regions were amplified from RNA transcripts. A first-round RT-PCR of the TCR CDR3 used the HTBI primer set with the Qiagen OneStep RT-PCR kit. Libraries were constructed in a second round of multiplex PCR, after which size selection and purification were carried out. The libraries were sequenced on an Illumina HiSeq2000 using paired-end 100 bp reads. Regarding the original processing steps: SOAPnuke was used to process the raw data, removing reads that contained adapters or uncalled bases, had a mean Phred below 15, or lacked an exact match to the constant primer or identifier. High-quality paired reads were merged using COPE v1.2.5, and each unique nucleotide sequence was defined as a clonotype. Clonotypes were aligned to IMGT TRBV, TRBD and TRBJ reference segments using MiTCR v1.1. The analysis included only V-J combinations with a frequency above 0.0001, which together covered more than 98% of the repertoires. A TCS score was defined as the ratio of F50 (clonal expansion) to E x V (chaos), with BLOSUM62-based TCRdist applied between CDR3 peptides within each V-J. Welch's t-statistics and random forest reduced roughly 500 V-J features to 13, which were used in a naive Bayes classifier (R e1071). The raw public data were reprocessed by TCRdb itself: fastp quality trimming at Q25, MiXCR clonotype calling, in-frame beta chains only. Every CDR3 protein is listed once, alongside the most common genes and DNA of its rows. Here the V and J calls rest on TCRdb's processing, not on the authors' analysis. Present in this sample are fewer than 800,000 distinct CDR3 sequences, 16% of which were seen just once. The biggest ten clones account for under 9.5% of the sample.

Stable Graves' hyperthyroidism was defined as no progression to ophthalmopathy during 18 months of follow-up. Hyperthyroidism patients were newly diagnosed, with disease duration under 2 months, and aged 18 to 65 years. Exclusion was applied to patients with uncontrolled infections, other autoimmune diseases, pregnancy or lactation. Diagnoses relied on clinical symptoms, serum thyroxine and TRAb, thyroid ultrasound and orbital computed tomography. PBMCs were isolated from about 9 ml of fresh peripheral blood by Ficoll-Paque density gradient centrifugation. Total RNA was extracted with Trizol reagent, and quality was checked on an Agilent 2100 Bioanalyzer.

Source material: blood. The TCR comes from a young man with Graves' hyperthyroidism. Here the chain combines TRBV10-1 and TRBJ2-7; 10 bases in between match TRBD1. The CDR3 in this case is CASGRQGAFDEQYF. The bases read TGCGCCAGCGGTCGACAGGGGGCTTTCGACGAGCAGTACTTC.